This T cell receptor beta chain is drawn from a study of shared clonotypes between healthy human individuals (dated by TCRdb to the early 2020s). Study-wide context: The cohort comprised two women and a few men aged 18 to 49 years. For each donor, CD4 naive and CD4 memory were each run on three plates, CD8 naive on two plates, and CD8 memory on one plate. Blood TCR repertoires of five healthy adults were deeply sequenced to estimate repertoire size and the extent of clonotype sharing between individuals. Libraries were prepared and TCR repertoires were sequenced by different laboratories using diverse techniques, in order to increase sequencing depth and limit assay-specific biases. Leukapheresis yielded between about 0.94 and 8.9 billion PBMCs per donor.

Donors were healthy HIV-negative adults with no recently reported acute infections or vaccinations. Only Caucasian adults living in Nashville, Tennessee, USA were represented among the donors. CD4+ T cells were enriched by magnetic negative selection; naive cells were then positively selected on CD45RA, and the negative fraction formed the memory subset. Blood was collected by leukapheresis, and PBMCs were isolated by Ficoll-Histopaque density gradient centrifugation and then cryopreserved in liquid nitrogen vapor phase. Purity and quantity of every magnetically sorted T cell population were checked by analytical flow cytometry. Genomic DNA was isolated from each sorted fraction and quantified by UV absorbance on a Nanodrop 2000c. The research as a whole found: Even with the large sequencing depth, rarefaction of the sorted-subset datasets indicated that sequencing was incomplete. The small number of donors limited the genetic and exposure-history diversity represented. Clonotypes shared by all four sorted-subset donors showed higher generation probabilities than non-shared clonotypes. Only blood was sampled, and tissue TCR repertoires likely differ from those in blood. Sharing across a few donors was observed for approximately 5% of naive CD4, about 3.2% of naive CD8, roughly 2.3% of memory CD4, and around 0.44% of memory CD8 clonotypes. Larger estimated clonotype richness was generally found for naive subsets than for memory subsets. Based on pairwise subsampling, the degree of clonotype sharing among donors was expected to be affected by sequencing depth.

TCR CDR3 regions were amplified from genomic DNA by multiplex PCR using the deep immunoSEQ assay. For each cell subset, the extracted genomic DNA was distributed evenly across all wells of several immunoSEQ 96-well plates, and each plate served as one replicate. For sorted subsets, each replicate PCR was loaded with 200 ng genomic DNA, equivalent to roughly 30,000 T cell genomes. Purified libraries were quantified with a Qubit 3.0 fluorometer, sized on a Bioanalyzer 2100, and re-quantified with the KAPA Library Quantification kit. A separate single-read 150-cycle Illumina NextSeq 550 flow cell was used to sequence each immunoSEQ 96-well plate. The study's processing was this. The immunoSEQ output contained only junctional sequences without quality scores, so filtering could not match that applied to full-length reads. Sequences were annotated with PyIR, a Python wrapper for IgBLAST v1.9, and V/J genes and CDR3 were assigned using IMGT germline references. Reads were filtered out if the reads had weak V/J assignments (E-value above 1e-6), no CDR3, stop codons, out-of-frame junctions, or ambiguous translated residues. V3J clonotypes were defined as sequences sharing an identical inferred V gene, J gene, and CDR3 amino acid sequence. Percentage overlap between repertoires was computed as shared unique clonotypes divided by the size of the smaller repertoire. RTK rarefaction, the Chao1 estimator, and Recon v2.1 estimates of unobserved clonotypes were used to assess repertoire richness. OLGA was used to compute generation probabilities for all TCRbeta clonotypes that the gDNA method yielded from a handful of donors. TCRdb carries this immuneACCESS record with in-frame sequences only. Its versions omit some clonotypes, under half of them owing to an unresolved V gene in the studies checked, with the rest unexplained. That table supplies the V and J calls and clone size; D and trimming were determined from the DNA. The sample table records 1,400,000 or so clones; 98% of these occur just once. The ten largest make up approximately 0.38% of the sample.

Worth noting for this clone: It lacks a known antigen. No clone much larger than this one lies a single base away; base qualities are absent.

V sheds 4 bases and J sheds 3 bases, leaving 16 bases between their ends. The CDR3 sequence holds 15 residues, the cysteine and phenylalanine included. Solely the CDR3 DNA is kept, with 45 bases framed from the first base. The CDR1 and CDR2 encoded by the germline V gene are SGHRS and YFSETQ. The clonotype comes from a man younger than 40 in good health. The sequence is built from TRBV5-1 and TRBJ1-1, with TRBD1 as a weak D call on 5 bases. Sequencing used naive CD4+ T cells sorted from blood. The cell subset or site label here, explained by the study, means: CD45RA+ positively selected. The CDR3 loop reads CASSPDIIGDTEAFF. At the DNA level, the sequence is TGCGCCAGCAGCCCGGACATTATCGGGGACACTGAAGCTTTCTTT.